The T cell receptor (beta chain) described here comes from a study of T cell repertoires in aging, cancer and after chemotherapy. Study details: Paired samples before and after chemotherapy came from chronic lymphocytic leukemia patients on fludarabine- or bendamustine-based regimens.

Amplification of TCR beta used genomic DNA extracted from peripheral blood. The CDR3 loop spans 13 amino acids. Germline V gives CDR1 SGHDT, CDR2 YYEEEE. The germline V and J ends were trimmed by 2 bases and 8 bases, with 13 bases remaining between them. Notes on this clonotype: No antigen is known for it.

Multiplex touch-down PCR with TRB-A/B primers amplified rearranged V-D-J TRB sequences. MiXCR, run by TCRdb on the multiplex PCR reads, gives a single entry per CDR3 protein. The sample contains 1,500 to 2,000 distinct CDR3 sequences, 59% of which appear only once. Study-wide results and caveats: No conclusions about immunological memory after chemotherapy can be drawn from the repertoire data. Compared with age-matched healthy donors, untreated hematological or solid cancer patients showed higher blood TCR clonality.

The gene calls are TRBV5-6 and TRBJ1-2; a possible D gene is TRBD1 (5 bases). This sequence originates from a human donor with a blood cancer. The sequenced sample was blood. CDR3 nucleotides: TGTGCCAGCAGCTTACCAGGGTCTAAGGGCTACACCTTC. The encoded protein is CASSLPGSKGYTF.